This entry describes one T cell receptor beta chain. These data are taken from a study of shared clonotypes between healthy human individuals. This CDR3 has 14 amino acids. J gave up 1 base and V 3 bases, and 0 bases lay outside the gene matches. Germline V lookup: CDR1 MGHDK, CDR2 SYGVNS. Repertoires were generated with immunoSEQ multiplex PCR, while TCRdb's copy carries only in-frame clones and drops some. The sample yields approximately 2.1 million clones, 80% to 95% seen once. The sequenced sample consisted of naive CD4+ T cells from PBMCs. Noted subset: CD45RA+ positively selected. This TCR was recovered from a man younger than 30 in good health. Some clones in this sample may be carry-over from other donors' samples. J is TRBJ2-4 and V is TRBV25-1; 7 bases line up with TRBD2. CDR3 residues: CASSEGGAKNIQYF. The CDR3, as DNA: TGTGCCAGCAGTGAGGGGGGGGCCAAAAACATTCAGTACTTC.